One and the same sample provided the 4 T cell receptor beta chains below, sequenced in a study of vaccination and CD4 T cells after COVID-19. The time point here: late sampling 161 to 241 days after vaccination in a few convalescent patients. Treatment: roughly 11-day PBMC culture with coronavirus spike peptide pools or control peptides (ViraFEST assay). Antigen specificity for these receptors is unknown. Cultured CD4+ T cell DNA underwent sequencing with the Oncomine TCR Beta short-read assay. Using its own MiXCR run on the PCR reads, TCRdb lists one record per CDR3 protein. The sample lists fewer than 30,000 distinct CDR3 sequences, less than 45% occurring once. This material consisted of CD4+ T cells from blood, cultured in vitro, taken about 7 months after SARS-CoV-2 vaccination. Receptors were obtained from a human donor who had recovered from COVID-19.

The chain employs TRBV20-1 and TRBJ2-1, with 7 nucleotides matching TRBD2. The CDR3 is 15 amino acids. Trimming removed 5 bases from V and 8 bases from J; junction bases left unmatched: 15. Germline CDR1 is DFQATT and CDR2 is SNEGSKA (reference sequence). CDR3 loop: CSARLPGGGIYEQFF. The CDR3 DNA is TGCAGTGCTCGATTACCGGGAGGCGGTATCTATGAGCAGTTCTTC.

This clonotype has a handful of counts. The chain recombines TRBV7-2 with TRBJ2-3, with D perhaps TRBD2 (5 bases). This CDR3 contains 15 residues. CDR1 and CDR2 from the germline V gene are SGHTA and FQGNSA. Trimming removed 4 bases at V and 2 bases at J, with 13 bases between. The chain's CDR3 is CASSSYRLPTDTQYF. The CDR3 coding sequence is TGTGCCAGCAGCTCCTACCGACTACCCACAGATACGCAGTATTTT. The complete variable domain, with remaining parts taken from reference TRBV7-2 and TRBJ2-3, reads GAGVSQSPSNKVTEKGKDVELRCDPISGHTALYWYRQSLGQGLEFLIYFQGNSAPDKSGLPSDRFSAERTGGSVSTLTIQRTQQEDSAVYLCASSSYRLPTDTQYFGPGTRLTVL.

The CDR3 DNA is TGCAGTGCTAGAGAGGGGACAGGGGGATACGAGCAGTACTTC. This codes for CSAREGTGGYEQYF. The rearrangement uses TRBV20-1 and TRBJ2-7; 11 bases are shared with TRBD1. The V gene's germline CDR1 is DFQATT and CDR2 SNEGSKA (reference sequence). CDR3 length: 14 residues. V lost 0 bases, J lost 4 bases, and 2 bases stayed unmatched.

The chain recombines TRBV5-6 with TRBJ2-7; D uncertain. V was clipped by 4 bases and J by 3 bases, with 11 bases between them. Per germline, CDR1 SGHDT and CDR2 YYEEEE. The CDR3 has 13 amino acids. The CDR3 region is CASSVSPIYEQYF. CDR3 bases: TGTGCCAGCAGCGTGTCCCCTATCTACGAGCAGTACTTC.